The present T cell receptor beta chain was sequenced within a study of shared clonotypes between healthy human individuals. With 3 bases removed from V and 4 bases from J, the gap between germline ends came to 16 bases. The CDR3 contains 16 residues. CDR1 is MGHRA and CDR2 is YSYEKL in the germline V gene. Clones were read by immunoSEQ multiplex PCR, and TCRdb kept only the in-frame ones, dropping some. The sample yields hundreds of thousands of clones, around 78% seen once. This clone has only one observation. The antigen is not known. Study-level results: Sequencing depth was predicted to influence how clonotypes are shared among donors. Sharing across four donors was highest in naive CD4 (around 5%) and lowest in memory CD8 (about 0.4%).

This sequence was found in a woman in her twenties or thirties in good health. The sample consisted of memory CD4+ T cells sorted from blood. Subset here: CD45RA-negative fraction. The rearrangement uses TRBV4-1 and TRBJ2-1; D is perhaps TRBD2 (6 bases). CDR3 sequence: CASSHVSSGGYNEQFF. The CDR3 region has the DNA TGCGCCAGCAGCCATGTGTCCAGCGGAGGGTACAATGAGCAGTTCTTC.